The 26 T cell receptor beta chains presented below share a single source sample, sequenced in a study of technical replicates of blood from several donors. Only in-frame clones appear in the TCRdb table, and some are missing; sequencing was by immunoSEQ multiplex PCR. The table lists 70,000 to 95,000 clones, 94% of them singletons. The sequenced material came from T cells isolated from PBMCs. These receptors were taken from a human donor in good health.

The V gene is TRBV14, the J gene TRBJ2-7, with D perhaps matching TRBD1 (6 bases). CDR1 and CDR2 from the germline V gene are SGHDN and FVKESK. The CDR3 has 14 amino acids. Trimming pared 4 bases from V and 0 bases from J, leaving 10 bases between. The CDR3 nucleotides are TGTGCCAGCAGCCCTTGGGACACCTCCTACGAGCAGTACTTC. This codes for CASSPWDTSYEQYF.

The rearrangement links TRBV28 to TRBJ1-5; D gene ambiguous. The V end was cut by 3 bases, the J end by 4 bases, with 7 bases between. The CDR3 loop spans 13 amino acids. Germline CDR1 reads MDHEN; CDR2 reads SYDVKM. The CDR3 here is CASSLLTNQPQHF. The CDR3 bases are TGTGCCAGCAGTTTGCTTACTAATCAGCCCCAGCATTTT.

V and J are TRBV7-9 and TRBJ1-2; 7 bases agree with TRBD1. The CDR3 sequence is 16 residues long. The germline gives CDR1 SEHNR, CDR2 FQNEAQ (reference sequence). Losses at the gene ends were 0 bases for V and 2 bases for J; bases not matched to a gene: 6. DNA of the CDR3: TGTGCCAGCAGCTTAGCCGGACAGGAATCAAACTATGGCTACACCTTC. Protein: CASSLAGQESNYGYTF.

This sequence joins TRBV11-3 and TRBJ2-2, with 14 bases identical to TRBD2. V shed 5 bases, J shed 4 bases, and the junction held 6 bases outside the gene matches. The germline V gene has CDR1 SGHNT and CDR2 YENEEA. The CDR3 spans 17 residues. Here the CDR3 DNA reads TGTGCCAGCAGCCCGACTAGCGGGAGGGCCCCCACCGGGGAGCTGTTTTTT. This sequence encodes CASSPTSGRAPTGELFF.

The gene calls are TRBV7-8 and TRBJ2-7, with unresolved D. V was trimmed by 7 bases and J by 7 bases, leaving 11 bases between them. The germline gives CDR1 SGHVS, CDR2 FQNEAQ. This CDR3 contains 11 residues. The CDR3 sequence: CASMNLYEQYF. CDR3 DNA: TGTGCCAGCATGAATCTATATGAGCAGTACTTC. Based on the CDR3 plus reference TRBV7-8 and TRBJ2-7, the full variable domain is GAGVSQSPRYKVAKRGQDVALRCDPISGHVSLFWYQQALGQGPEFLTYFQNEAQLDKSGLPSDRFFAERPEGSVSTLKIQRTQQEDSAVYLCASMNLYEQYFGPGTRLTVT.

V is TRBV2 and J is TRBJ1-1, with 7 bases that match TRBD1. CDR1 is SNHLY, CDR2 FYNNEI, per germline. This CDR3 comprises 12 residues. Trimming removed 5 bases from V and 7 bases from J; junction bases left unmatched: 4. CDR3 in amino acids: CASSRDSLEAFF. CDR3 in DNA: TGTGCCAGCAGTCGGGACAGCCTTGAAGCTTTCTTT.

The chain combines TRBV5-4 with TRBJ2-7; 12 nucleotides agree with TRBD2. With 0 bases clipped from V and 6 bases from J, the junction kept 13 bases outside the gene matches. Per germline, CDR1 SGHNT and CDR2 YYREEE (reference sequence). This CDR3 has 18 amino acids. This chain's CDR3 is CASSLAKGLAGSWGEQYF. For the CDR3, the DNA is TGTGCCAGCAGCTTGGCAAAGGGACTAGCGGGTTCTTGGGGCGAGCAGTACTTC.

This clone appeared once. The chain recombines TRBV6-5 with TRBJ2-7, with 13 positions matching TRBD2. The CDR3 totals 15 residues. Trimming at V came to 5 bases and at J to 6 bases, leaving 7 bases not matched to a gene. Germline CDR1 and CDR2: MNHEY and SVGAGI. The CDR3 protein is CASSPRLAGGGEQYF. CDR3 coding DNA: TGTGCCAGCAGTCCCCGACTAGCGGGGGGTGGCGAGCAGTACTTC.

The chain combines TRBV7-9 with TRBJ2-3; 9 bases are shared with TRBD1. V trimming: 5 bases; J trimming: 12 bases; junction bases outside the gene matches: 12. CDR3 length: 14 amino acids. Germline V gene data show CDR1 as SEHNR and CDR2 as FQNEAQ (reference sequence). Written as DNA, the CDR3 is TGTGCCAGCAGCCCAGACAGGGGGTTAGGGACTCAGTATTTT. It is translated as CASSPDRGLGTQYF.

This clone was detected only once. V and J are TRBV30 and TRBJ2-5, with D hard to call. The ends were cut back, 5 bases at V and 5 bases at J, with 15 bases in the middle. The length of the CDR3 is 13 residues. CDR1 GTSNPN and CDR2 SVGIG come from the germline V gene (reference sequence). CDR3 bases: TGTGCCTGGGCTGCCTCTAGTTGGGAGACCCAGTACTTC. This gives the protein CAWAASSWETQYF.

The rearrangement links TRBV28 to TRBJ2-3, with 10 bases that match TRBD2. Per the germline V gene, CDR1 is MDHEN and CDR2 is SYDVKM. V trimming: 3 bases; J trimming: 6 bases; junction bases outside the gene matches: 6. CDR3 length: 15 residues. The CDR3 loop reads CASSFLAGEGDTQYF. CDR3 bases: TGTGCCAGCAGTTTCCTAGCGGGAGAGGGTGATACGCAGTATTTT.

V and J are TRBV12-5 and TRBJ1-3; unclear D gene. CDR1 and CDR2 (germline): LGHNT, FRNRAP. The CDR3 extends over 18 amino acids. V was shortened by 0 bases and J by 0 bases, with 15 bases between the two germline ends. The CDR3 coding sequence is TGTGCTAGTGGTTTGGTACCCAAGGACTCTAACTCTGGAAACACCATATATTTT. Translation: CASGLVPKDSNSGNTIYF.

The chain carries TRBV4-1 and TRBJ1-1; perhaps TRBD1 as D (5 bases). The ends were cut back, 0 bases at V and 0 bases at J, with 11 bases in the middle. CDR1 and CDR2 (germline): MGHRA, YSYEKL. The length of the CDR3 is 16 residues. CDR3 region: CASSQEYPGLNTEAFF. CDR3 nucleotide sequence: TGCGCCAGCAGCCAAGAATACCCAGGGTTGAACACTGAAGCTTTCTTT.

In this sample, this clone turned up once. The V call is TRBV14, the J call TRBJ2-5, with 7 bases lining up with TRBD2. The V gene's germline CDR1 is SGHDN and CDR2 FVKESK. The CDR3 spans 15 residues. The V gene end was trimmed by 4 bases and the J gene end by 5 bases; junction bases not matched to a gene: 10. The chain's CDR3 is CASSRWDYPTETQYF. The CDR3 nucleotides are TGTGCCAGCAGCCGGTGGGACTACCCGACGGAGACCCAGTACTTC.

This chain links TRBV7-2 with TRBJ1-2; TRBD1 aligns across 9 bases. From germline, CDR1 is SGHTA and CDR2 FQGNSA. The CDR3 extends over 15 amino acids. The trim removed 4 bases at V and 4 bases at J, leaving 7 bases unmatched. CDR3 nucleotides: TGTGCCAGCAGCTCCTCCGGGACAGGGACCTATGGCTACACCTTC. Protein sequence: CASSSSGTGTYGYTF.

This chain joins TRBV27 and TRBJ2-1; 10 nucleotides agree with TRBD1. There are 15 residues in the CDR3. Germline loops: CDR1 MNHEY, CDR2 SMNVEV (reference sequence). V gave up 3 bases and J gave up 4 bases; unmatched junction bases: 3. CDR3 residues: CASSLGQGLYNEQFF. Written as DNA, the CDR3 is TGTGCCAGCAGTTTGGGACAGGGGTTATACAATGAGCAGTTCTTC.

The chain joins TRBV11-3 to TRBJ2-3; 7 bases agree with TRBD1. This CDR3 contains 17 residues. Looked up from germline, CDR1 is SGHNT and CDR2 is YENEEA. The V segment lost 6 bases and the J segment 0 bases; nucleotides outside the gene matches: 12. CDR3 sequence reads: CASRPERGQSSTDTQYF. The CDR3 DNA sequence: TGTGCCAGCAGGCCGGAAAGGGGGCAGAGTAGCACAGATACGCAGTATTTT.

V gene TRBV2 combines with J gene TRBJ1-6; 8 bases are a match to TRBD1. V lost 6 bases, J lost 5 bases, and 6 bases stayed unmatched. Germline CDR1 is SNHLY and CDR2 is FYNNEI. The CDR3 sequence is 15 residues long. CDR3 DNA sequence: TGTGCCAGCAGGGACAGGGTTATTGATAATTCACCCCTCCACTTT. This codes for CASRDRVIDNSPLHF.

The chain's CDR3 is CASSLWQGGSSYNEQFF. For the CDR3, the DNA is TGCGCCAGCAGCTTGTGGCAGGGCGGGAGCTCCTACAATGAGCAGTTCTTC. The chain recombines TRBV5-1 with TRBJ2-1; 7 bases agree with TRBD2. Germline trimming cut 1 base from V and 0 bases from J; bases unmatched to any gene: 7. The germline gives CDR1 SGHRS, CDR2 YFSETQ. This CDR3 contains 17 residues.

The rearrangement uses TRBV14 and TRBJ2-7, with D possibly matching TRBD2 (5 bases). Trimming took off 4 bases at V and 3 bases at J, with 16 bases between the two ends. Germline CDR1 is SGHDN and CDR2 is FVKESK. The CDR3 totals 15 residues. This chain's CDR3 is CASSPGLPPHYEQYF. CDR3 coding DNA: TGTGCCAGCAGCCCTGGACTTCCCCCCCACTACGAGCAGTACTTC.

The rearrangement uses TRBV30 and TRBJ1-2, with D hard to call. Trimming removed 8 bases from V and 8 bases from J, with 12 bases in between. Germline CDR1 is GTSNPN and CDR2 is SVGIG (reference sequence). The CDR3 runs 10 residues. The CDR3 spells CATSFLGYTF. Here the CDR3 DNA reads TGTGCCACATCTTTTTTGGGCTACACCTTC.

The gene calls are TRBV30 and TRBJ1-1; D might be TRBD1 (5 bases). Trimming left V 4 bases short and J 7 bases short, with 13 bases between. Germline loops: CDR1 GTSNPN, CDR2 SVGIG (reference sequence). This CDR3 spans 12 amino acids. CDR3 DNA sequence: TGTGCCTGGATCGGGGGAGAGATTGAAGCTTTCTTT. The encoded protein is CAWIGGEIEAFF.

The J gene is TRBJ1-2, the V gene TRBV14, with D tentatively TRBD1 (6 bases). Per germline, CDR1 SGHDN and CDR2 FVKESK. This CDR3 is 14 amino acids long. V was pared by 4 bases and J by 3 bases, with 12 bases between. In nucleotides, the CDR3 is TGTGCCAGCAGCCGGAGAGGGGGAGACTATGGCTACACCTTC. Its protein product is CASSRRGGDYGYTF. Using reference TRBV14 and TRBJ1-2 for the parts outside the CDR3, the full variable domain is EAGVTQFPSHSVIEKGQTVTLRCDPISGHDNLYWYRRVMGKEIKFLLHFVKESKQDESGMPNNRFLAERTGGTYSTLKVQPAELEDSGVYFCASSRRGGDYGYTFGSGTRLTVV.

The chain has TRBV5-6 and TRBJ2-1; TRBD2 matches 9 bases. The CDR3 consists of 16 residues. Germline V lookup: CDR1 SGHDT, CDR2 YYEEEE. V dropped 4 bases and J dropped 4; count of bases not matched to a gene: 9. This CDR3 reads CASSLIGLAHYNEQFF. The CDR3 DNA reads TGTGCCAGCAGCCTCATTGGACTAGCGCATTACAATGAGCAGTTCTTC.

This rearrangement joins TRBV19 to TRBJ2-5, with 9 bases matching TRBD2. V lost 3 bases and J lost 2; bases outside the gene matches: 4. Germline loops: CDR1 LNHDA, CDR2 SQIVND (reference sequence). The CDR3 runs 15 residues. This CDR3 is CASSMLAGSQETQYF. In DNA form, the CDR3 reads TGTGCCAGTAGTATGCTAGCGGGATCACAAGAGACCCAGTACTTC.

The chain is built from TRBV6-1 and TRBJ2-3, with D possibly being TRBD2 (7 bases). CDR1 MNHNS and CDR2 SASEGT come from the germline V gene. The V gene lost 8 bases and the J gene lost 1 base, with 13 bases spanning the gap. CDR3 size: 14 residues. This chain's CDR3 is CASPAGARTDTQYF. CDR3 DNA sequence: TGTGCCAGCCCCGCGGGGGCACGCACAGATACGCAGTATTTT.